One and the same sample provided the 26 T cell receptor beta chains below, sequenced in a study of blood T cell repertoires in COVID-19. TCRdb keeps only in-frame clones here, not all; method: immunoSEQ multiplex PCR. The sample has about 130,000 clones, over 85% seen once. Specimen: peripheral blood. The receptors here all came from a man aged 60 to 69 with COVID-19, enrolled during active disease.

This rearrangement joins TRBV7-2 to TRBJ2-1; TRBD2 agrees at 7 bases. Trimming took 2 bases from V and 7 from J; bases not matched to a gene: 2. The CDR3 is 13 residues long. The V gene's germline CDR1 is SGHTA and CDR2 FQGNSA. CDR3 residues: CASSLPSGNEQFF. The CDR3 bases are TGTGCCAGCAGCTTACCTAGCGGTAATGAGCAGTTCTTC.

The chain employs TRBV6-2 or TRBV6-3 and TRBJ2-1, with 12 bases aligning to TRBD2. V lost 0 bases, J lost 0 bases, and 6 bases stayed unmatched. The CDR3 totals 19 residues. CDR1 is MNHEY and CDR2 is SVGEGT in the germline V gene. The CDR3 sequence: CASSYSGTSGSSSYNEQFF. The CDR3 DNA follows: TGTGCCAGCAGTTACTCAGGGACTAGCGGGTCTAGCTCCTACAATGAGCAGTTCTTC.

The rearrangement links TRBV28 to TRBJ1-6; possibly TRBD1 for D (5 bases). Germline V gives CDR1 MDHEN, CDR2 SYDVKM. With 3 bases removed from V and 4 bases from J, the gap between germline ends came to 13 bases. CDR3 length: 16 amino acids. The CDR3 DNA follows: TGTGCCAGCAGTTTCGATCGGAGGGGTTATAATTCACCCCTCCACTTT. Residues: CASSFDRRGYNSPLHF. Complete variable domain (other parts from reference TRBV28 and TRBJ1-6): DVKVTQSSRYLVKRTGEKVFLECVQDMDHENMFWYRQDPGLGLRLIYFSYDVKMKEKGDIPEGYSVSREKKERFSLILESASTNQTSMYLCASSFDRRGYNSPLHFGNGTRLTVT.

The chain carries TRBV28 and TRBJ1-5, with a possible D match to TRBD1 (5 bases). CDR1 is MDHEN, CDR2 SYDVKM, per germline. The CDR3 has 14 amino acids. Trimming took 2 bases from V and 4 from J, leaving 9 bases between them. The CDR3 is CASSLGGGNQPQHF. CDR3 coding DNA: TGTGCCAGCAGTTTAGGGGGGGGGAATCAGCCCCAGCATTTT.

The chain combines TRBV11-2 with TRBJ2-5; D may be TRBD2 (6 bases). The CDR3 runs to 14 residues. Looked up from germline, CDR1 is SGHAT and CDR2 is FQNNGV. Trimming left V 5 bases short and J 9 bases short, with 19 bases between. The CDR3 protein is CASSPGLQTGAQYF. The CDR3 coding sequence is TGTGCCAGCAGCCCGGGACTCCAGACGGGGGCCCAGTACTTC.

The chain recombines TRBV11-3 with TRBJ1-1; D perhaps matches TRBD1 (6 bases). This CDR3 comprises 15 residues. The V gene lost 4 bases and the J gene lost 0 bases, with 12 bases spanning the gap. CDR1 is SGHNT and CDR2 is YENEEA in the germline V gene. CDR3 region: CASSSQGTLNTEAFF. The CDR3 bases are TGTGCCAGCAGCTCCCAGGGGACCTTGAACACTGAAGCTTTCTTT.

The chain recombines TRBV5-1 with TRBJ1-3; D is uncertain. The germline V and J ends were trimmed by 0 bases and 0 bases, with 10 bases remaining between them. Germline V gives CDR1 SGHRS, CDR2 YFSETQ. The CDR3 is made up of 16 amino acids. CDR3 coding DNA: TGCGCCAGCAGCTTGGCCTCAACAGACTCTGGAAACACCATATATTTT. This gives the protein CASSLASTDSGNTIYF.

The chain has TRBV18 and TRBJ1-1; D is uncertain. The CDR3 extends over 12 amino acids. The ends were cut back, 3 bases at V and 9 bases at J, with 11 bases in the middle. Germline CDR1 reads KGHSH; CDR2 reads LQKENI. CDR3 coding DNA: TGTGCCAGCTCACCCAGCCGGGATAAAGCTTTCTTT. Residues: CASSPSRDKAFF. The variable domain in full, completed from reference TRBV18 and TRBJ1-1, reads NAGVMQNPRHLVRRRGQEARLRCSPMKGHSHVYWYRQLPEEGLKFMVYLQKENIIDESGMPKERFSAEFPKEGPSILRIQQVVRGDSAAYFCASSPSRDKAFFGQGTRLTVV.

Concerning this clone itself: Distinct nucleotide sequences in the sample also encode this CDR3. The V call is TRBV5-1, the J call TRBJ2-7; possible D gene TRBD1, 5 bases. CDR3 length: 14 residues. The germline V gene has CDR1 SGHRS and CDR2 YFSETQ. V shed 4 bases and J shed 0 bases, with 11 bases lying between them. The CDR3 DNA reads as TGCGCCAGCAGCCCGGGCGACAGCTCCTACGAGCAGTACTTC. It encodes CASSPGDSSYEQYF.

This chain's CDR3 is CASSLEDRFVAFF. Here the CDR3 DNA reads TGTGCCAGCAGCTTAGAGGACAGGTTTGTCGCTTTCTTT. The chain joins TRBV11-2 to TRBJ1-1; 7 bases fit TRBD1. The CDR3 contains 13 residues. The ends lost 0 bases at V and 11 bases at J; junction bases unmatched: 6. Germline lookup yields CDR1 SGHAT and CDR2 FQNNGV. Variable domain in full (rest from reference TRBV11-2 and TRBJ1-1): EAGVAQSPRYKIIEKRQSVAFWCNPISGHATLYWYQQILGQGPKLLIQFQNNGVVDDSQLPKDRFSAERLKGVDSTLKIQPAKLEDSAVYLCASSLEDRFVAFFGQGTRLTVV.

The chain combines TRBV7-3 with TRBJ2-1, with D possibly being TRBD2 (6 bases). V lost 2 bases and J lost 3, with 8 bases in between. The CDR3 covers 14 residues. Germline V gene data show CDR1 as SGHTA and CDR2 as FQGTGA. CDR3 sequence reads: CASSLAGNYNEQFF. CDR3 coding DNA: TGTGCCAGCAGCTTAGCGGGAAACTACAATGAGCAGTTCTTC.

The chain employs TRBV25-1 and TRBJ1-6; 10 nucleotides agree with TRBD1. J was trimmed by 9 bases and V by 5 bases; bases with no gene match: 4. The length of the CDR3 is 14 residues. Germline CDR1 and CDR2: MGHDK and SYGVNS. The chain's CDR3 is CASSRTGGGSPLHF. The DNA of the CDR3 is TGTGCCAGCAGTAGGACAGGGGGTGGTTCACCCCTCCACTTT.

The chain couples TRBV5-4 to TRBJ2-1; D remains ambiguous. Deletions cut 3 bases from V and 0 bases from J, with 13 bases between. Germline lookup yields CDR1 SGHNT and CDR2 YYREEE (reference sequence). The CDR3 sequence is 16 residues long. This CDR3 reads CASSSQSASSYNEQFF. As DNA, the CDR3 is TGTGCCAGCAGCTCTCAAAGCGCGAGCTCCTACAATGAGCAGTTCTTC.

The chain couples TRBV5-1 to TRBJ2-7; 8 bases map to TRBD1. From germline, CDR1 is SGHRS and CDR2 YFSETQ. This CDR3 has 16 residues. Unmatched junction bases numbered 10, after V lost 4 bases and J lost 1 base. CDR3 loop: CASSLLNRDRSYEQYF. The CDR3 DNA follows: TGCGCCAGCAGCCTCCTAAACCGGGACAGGTCCTACGAGCAGTACTTC.

This clone was counted once. The chain has TRBV5-4 and TRBJ1-1; D possibly corresponds to TRBD1 (6 bases). CDR3 length: 16 residues. The germline CDR1 and CDR2 sequences are SGHNT and YYREEE (reference sequence). The ends were cut back, 4 bases at V and 3 bases at J, with 19 bases in the middle. Here the CDR3 reads CASSTFQGSRDTEAFF. CDR3 nucleotide sequence: TGTGCCAGCAGCACCTTCCAGGGGTCAAGGGACACTGAAGCTTTCTTT.

The rearrangement links TRBV3-1 (or the pseudogene TRBV3-2) to TRBJ2-1; D may be TRBD2 (6 bases). The CDR3 is made up of 15 amino acids. Trimming removed 0 bases from V and 5 bases from J, with 11 bases in between. Germline values: CDR1 LGHDT, CDR2 YNNKEL (reference sequence). The CDR3, as DNA: TGTGCCAGCAGCCAAGACGGGAGCACTCACAATGAGCAGTTCTTC. The encoded protein is CASSQDGSTHNEQFF.

This rearrangement joins TRBV5-1 to TRBJ2-5; D remains ambiguous. The CDR3 totals 15 residues. V was trimmed by 4 bases and J by 1 base, leaving 14 bases between them. Germline values: CDR1 SGHRS, CDR2 YFSETQ. The CDR3 region is CASSLLSRSQETQYF. In nucleotides, the CDR3 is TGCGCCAGCAGCCTCCTAAGCCGGAGCCAAGAGACCCAGTACTTC.

The rearrangement uses TRBV3-1 (or the pseudogene TRBV3-2) and TRBJ2-7; D is ambiguous. The germline V gene has CDR1 LGHDT and CDR2 YNNKEL (reference sequence). V was clipped by 1 base and J by 3 bases, with 7 bases between them. The CDR3 consists of 13 residues. The CDR3 protein is CASSQVVNYEQYF. CDR3 coding DNA: TGTGCCAGCAGCCAAGTAGTTAACTACGAGCAGTACTTC.

By share, this clone counts as medium-sized. V gene TRBV9 combines with J gene TRBJ1-6; maybe TRBD1 (6 bases). V lost 4 bases to trimming and J lost 10 bases, with 18 bases between them. CDR3 length: 15 residues. CDR1 is SGDLS and CDR2 is YYNGEE in the germline V gene. The CDR3 coding sequence is TGTGCCAGCAGCACTAGGGGGGGGATACGCTCACCCCTCCACTTT. Its translation: CASSTRGGIRSPLHF.

The rearrangement links TRBV6-5 to TRBJ2-7; maybe TRBD1 (6 bases). CDR3 length: 16 amino acids. CDR1 and CDR2 from the germline V gene are MNHEY and SVGAGI. The germline V and J ends were trimmed by 0 bases and 0 bases, with 12 bases remaining between them. The DNA of the CDR3 is TGTGCCAGCAGTTACTCCTCAGGGGACATCTCCTACGAGCAGTACTTC. It is translated as CASSYSSGDISYEQYF.

V is TRBV4-3 and J is TRBJ1-2; D uncertain. Germline V gene sequence: CDR1 LGHNA, CDR2 YSLEER. V was shortened by 3 bases and J by 3 bases, with 5 bases between the two germline ends. This CDR3 has 12 amino acids. CDR3 sequence (DNA): TGCGCCAGCAGCCATTCTGACTATGGCTACACCTTC. Its translation is CASSHSDYGYTF.

CDR3 protein: CASSLWGPDMDTQFF. The CDR3 DNA sequence: TGTGCCAGCAGTTTATGGGGTCCAGATATGGACACGCAGTTCTTC. This chain joins TRBV27 and TRBJ2-1; D might be TRBD1 (5 bases). The CDR3 spans 15 residues. Germline values: CDR1 MNHEY, CDR2 SMNVEV (reference sequence). Trimming left V 1 base short and J 12 bases short, with 19 bases between.

The gene calls are TRBV9 and TRBJ2-7, with D possibly TRBD2 on 6 matching bases. The CDR3 consists of 12 residues. The V end was cut by 4 bases, the J end by 7 bases, with 12 bases between. Germline V gene sequence: CDR1 SGDLS, CDR2 YYNGEE. CDR3: CASSTPRGEQYF. The CDR3 coding sequence is TGTGCCAGCAGCACCCCGCGGGGAGAGCAGTACTTC.

The chain combines TRBV9 with TRBJ2-2, with TRBD1 identical over 7 bases. The CDR3 loop spans 14 amino acids. Losses at the gene ends were 3 bases for V and 5 bases for J; bases not matched to a gene: 4. Germline V gene data show CDR1 as SGDLS and CDR2 as YYNGEE. The CDR3: CASSADRVTGELFF. CDR3 coding DNA: TGTGCCAGCAGCGCTGACAGGGTGACCGGGGAGCTGTTTTTT.

Ten or more counts support this clone. The chain carries TRBV2 and TRBJ2-3, with a weak D call TRBD2 (5 bases). V was cut by 5 bases and J by 3 bases, with 18 bases left in between. Germline-derived CDR1 and CDR2 are SNHLY and FYNNEI. The CDR3 is 16 amino acids. The DNA of the CDR3 is TGTGCCAGCAGTCACCGGGCCGTTTGGGAGACAGATACGCAGTATTTT. It yields the protein CASSHRAVWETDTQYF.

The chain carries TRBV5-1 and TRBJ1-2; D call uncertain. The CDR3 consists of 14 residues. Trimming shortened V by 0 bases and J by 6 bases, and 12 bases separated the two germline ends. Looked up from germline, CDR1 is SGHRS and CDR2 is YFSETQ. This CDR3 is CASSLDPGYNGYTF. The CDR3 coding sequence is TGCGCCAGCAGCTTGGATCCAGGCTACAATGGCTACACCTTC. The full variable domain, rest sourced from reference TRBV5-1 and TRBJ1-2, is KAGVTQTPRYLIKTRGQQVTLSCSPISGHRSVSWYQQTPGQGLQFLFEYFSETQRNKGNFPGRFSGRQFSNSRSEMNVSTLELGDSALYLCASSLDPGYNGYTFGSGTRLTVV.